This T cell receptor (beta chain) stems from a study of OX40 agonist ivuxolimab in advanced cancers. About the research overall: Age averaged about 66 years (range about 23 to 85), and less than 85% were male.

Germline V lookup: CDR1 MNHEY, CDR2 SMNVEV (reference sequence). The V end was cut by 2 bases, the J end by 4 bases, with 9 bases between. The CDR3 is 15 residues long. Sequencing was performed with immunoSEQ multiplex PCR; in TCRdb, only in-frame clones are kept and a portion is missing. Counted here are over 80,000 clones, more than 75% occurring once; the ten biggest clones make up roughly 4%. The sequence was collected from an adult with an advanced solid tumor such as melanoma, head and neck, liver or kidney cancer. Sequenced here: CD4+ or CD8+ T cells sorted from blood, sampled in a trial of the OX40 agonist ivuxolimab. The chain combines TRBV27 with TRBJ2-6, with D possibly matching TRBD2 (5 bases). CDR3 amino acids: CASSLGGTGANVLTF. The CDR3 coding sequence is TGTGCCAGCAGTTTAGGAGGAACCGGGGCCAACGTCCTGACTTTC.